This TCR beta chain came from a study of beta chain features in type 1 diabetes. This clone has at least ten counts. Every isolated RNA sample was fully reverse transcribed, so sequencing captured expressed TCRB transcripts. Here immunoSEQ multiplex PCR was the method, and the copy in TCRdb shows in-frame clones only, minus some. The sample includes about 140,000 clones, 6.9% seen only once; the top ten take roughly 1.5%. The material sequenced was central memory CD4+ T cells from blood. The sequence derives from a woman in her twenties or thirties in good health.

CDR3 nucleotides: TGTGCCAGCAGCTCGATGACAGGGGTAAATGAAAAACTGTTTTTT. Protein: CASSSMTGVNEKLFF. V and J are TRBV5-6 and TRBJ1-4; 8 nucleotides agree with TRBD1. Unmatched junction bases numbered 6, after V lost 3 bases and J lost 5 bases. This CDR3 comprises 15 residues. Germline-derived CDR1 and CDR2 are SGHDT and YYEEEE.